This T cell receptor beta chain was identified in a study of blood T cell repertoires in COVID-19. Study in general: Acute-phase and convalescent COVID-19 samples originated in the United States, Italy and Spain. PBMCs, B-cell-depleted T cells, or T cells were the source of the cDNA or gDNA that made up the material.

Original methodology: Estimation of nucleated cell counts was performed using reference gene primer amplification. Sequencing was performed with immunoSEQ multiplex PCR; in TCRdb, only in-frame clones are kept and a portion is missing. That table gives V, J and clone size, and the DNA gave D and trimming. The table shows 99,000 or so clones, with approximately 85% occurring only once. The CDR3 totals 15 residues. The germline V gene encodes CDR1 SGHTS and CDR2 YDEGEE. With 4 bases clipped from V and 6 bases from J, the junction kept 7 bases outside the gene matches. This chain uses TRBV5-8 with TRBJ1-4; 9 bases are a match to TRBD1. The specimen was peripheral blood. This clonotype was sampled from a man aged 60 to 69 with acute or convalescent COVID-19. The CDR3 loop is CASSKSRDRDEKLFF. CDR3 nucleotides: TGTGCCAGCAGCAAATCCCGGGACAGGGATGAAAAACTGTTTTTT.